This T cell receptor beta chain is drawn from a study of blood T cell repertoires in COVID-19. This clone was counted once. CDR1 and CDR2 from the germline V gene are MDHEN and SYDVKM. The CDR3 is made up of 15 amino acids. The junction had 10 bases not matched to a gene; V was cut back by 4 bases and J by 5 bases. Assay: immunoSEQ multiplex PCR; the TCRdb copy retains only in-frame clones and omits some. The table shows roughly 400,000 clones, with 70% to 90% occurring only once. The chain recombines TRBV28 with TRBJ2-5, with 7 nucleotides matching TRBD2. The clonotype originates from a young woman who had been exposed to COVID-19. Specimen: PBMCs or T cells enriched from blood (not recorded which). The CDR3 sequence is CASSSRRGIIETQYF. The CDR3 DNA sequence: TGTGCCAGCAGTTCCAGGCGGGGGATTATCGAGACCCAGTACTTC.